These T cell receptor beta chains were read from a single sample in a study of blood T cells in healthy people across ages. TCRdb re-called the 5' RACE reads with MiXCR, one entry per CDR3 protein. Of hundreds of thousands of distinct CDR3 sequences in the sample, about 55% were seen once. Sequencing was done on a sample of blood. These receptors all come from a man aged 80 or over in good health. Both conserved end residues are part of each CDR3. The order of the fields is D gene, V gene, clone size, J gene, CDR3 protein, CDR3 DNA. The D gene is left open where the match is weak. The size entry is marked missing in some rows and otherwise reads once, few, many or a size class.

NA,TRBV5-1,once,TRBJ2-2,CASSLDFGGELFF,TGCGCCAGCAGCTTGGATTTCGGCGGGGAGCTGTTTTTT
NA,TRBV2,NA,TRBJ2-2,CASIEGAGELFF,TGTGCCAGCATTGAGGGGGCCGGGGAGCTGTTTTTT
TRBD1,TRBV2,NA,TRBJ2-7,CAGRIGTGSSYEQYF,TGTGCCGGCCGGATAGGGACAGGGAGCTCCTACGAGCAGTACTTC
TRBD2,TRBV6-2/TRBV6-3,few,TRBJ2-1,CASSYLAGRSYNEQFF,TGTGCCAGCAGTTACCTAGCGGGAAGGTCCTACAATGAGCAGTTCTTC
TRBD2,TRBV15,NA,TRBJ2-1,CAFGPAGSYNEQFF,TGTGCCTTCGGTCCAGCGGGGTCCTACAATGAGCAGTTCTTC
NA,TRBV20-1,few,TRBJ1-5,CSARDQGRPNQPQHF,TGCAGTGCTAGAGATCAGGGCAGGCCCAATCAGCCCCAGCATTTT
NA,TRBV6-6,NA,TRBJ1-5,CASRQGNRNRNQPQHF,TGTGCCAGCCGGCAGGGGAATAGGAATCGCAATCAGCCCCAGCATTTT
TRBD1,TRBV24-1,few,TRBJ2-3,CATSDQGQEIDTQYF,TGTGCCACCAGTGACCAGGGACAGGAGATAGATACGCAGTATTTT
NA,TRBV11-2,NA,TRBJ1-5,CASGPGSRGNQPQHF,TGTGCCAGCGGCCCCGGGTCCAGGGGCAATCAGCCCCAGCATTTT
NA,TRBV20-1,few,TRBJ2-1,CSVTDYNEQFF,TGCAGTGTGACGGACTACAATGAGCAGTTCTTC
TRBD1,TRBV29-1,NA,TRBJ1-2,CSVPTRQGVGYTF,TGCAGCGTCCCGACACGACAGGGGGTTGGCTACACCTTC
TRBD1,TRBV12-3/TRBV12-4,few,TRBJ1-2,CASSPYRGGNYGYTF,TGTGCCAGCAGTCCCTACAGGGGAGGTAACTATGGCTACACCTTC
NA,TRBV20-1,few,TRBJ2-7,CSATRGTSPYEQYF,TGCAGTGCTACTAGAGGCACTAGTCCCTACGAGCAGTACTTC
TRBD1,TRBV29-1,few,TRBJ2-5,CSVVGQGWGEQYF,TGCAGCGTCGTGGGACAGGGGTGGGGTGAGCAGTACTTC
NA,TRBV4-2,NA,TRBJ2-1,CASSQEAETPYNEQFF,TGTGCCAGCAGCCAAGAAGCGGAAACTCCATACAATGAGCAGTTCTTC
TRBD1,TRBV3-1,NA,TRBJ2-7,CASSGRGQALYEQYF,TGTGCCAGCAGCGGCCGGGGACAGGCCCTATACGAGCAGTACTTC
TRBD2,TRBV27,NA,TRBJ2-7,CASSRSGTSGTYEQYF,TGTGCCAGCAGTAGATCCGGGACTAGCGGCACCTACGAGCAGTACTTC
TRBD1,TRBV9,NA,TRBJ1-6,CASSATGTGSSPLHF,TGTGCCAGCAGCGCCACCGGGACAGGGAGTTCACCCCTCCACTTT
TRBD1,TRBV7-2,NA,TRBJ2-7,CASSLGGQVSYEQYF,TGTGCCAGCAGCTTAGGGGGACAGGTCTCCTACGAGCAGTACTTC
TRBD2,TRBV12-3/TRBV12-4,NA,TRBJ2-1,CASSTRTSGSGNEQFF,TGTGCCAGCAGTACCCGGACTAGCGGGAGTGGCAATGAGCAGTTCTTC
NA,TRBV28,NA,TRBJ2-2,CASSYFGHPNTGELFF,TGTGCCAGCAGTTACTTTGGGCATCCGAACACCGGGGAGCTGTTTTTT
NA,TRBV4-1,NA,TRBJ2-1,CASSQPKHRDQGQFF,TGCGCCAGCAGCCAACCCAAACACCGGGACCAGGGGCAGTTCTTC
TRBD2,TRBV6-5,few,TRBJ2-3,CASSYSAGVTQYF,TGTGCCAGCAGTTACTCTGCGGGAGTTACGCAGTATTTT
TRBD2,TRBV20-1,few,TRBJ2-1,CSANGLAGNSYNEQFF,TGCAGTGCTAACGGACTAGCGGGAAACTCCTACAATGAGCAGTTCTTC
NA,TRBV7-6,NA,TRBJ2-3,CASRPLTGAVRYAYF,TGTGCCAGCAGGCCCTTGACGGGGGCGGTTAGATACGCGTATTTT
NA,TRBV7-3,NA,TRBJ1-5,CASSLGMGQPQHF,TGTGCCAGCAGCTTAGGGATGGGTCAGCCCCAGCATTTT
NA,TRBV7-2,NA,TRBJ2-5,CASSRDSYQETQYF,TGTGCCAGCAGCCGTGACAGTTACCAAGAGACCCAGTACTTC
NA,TRBV6-5,NA,TRBJ2-7,CASSYVTQPLYEQYF,TGTGCCAGCAGTTACGTCACTCAACCCCTCTACGAGCAGTACTTC
NA,TRBV20-1,NA,TRBJ2-7,CSPGTSYEQYF,TGCAGTCCCGGGACCTCCTACGAGCAGTACTTC
NA,TRBV19,NA,TRBJ1-5,CASTMDYYQPQHF,TGTGCCAGTACCATGGACTACTATCAGCCCCAGCATTTT
NA,TRBV3-1,NA,TRBJ2-7,CASSQESTTYEQYF,TGTGCCAGCAGCCAAGAATCAACCACCTACGAGCAGTACTTC
NA,TRBV2,few,TRBJ2-7,CASLAPTYEQYF,TGTGCCAGCCTGGCGCCTACCTACGAGCAGTACTTC
NA,TRBV29-1,NA,TRBJ1-1,CSVGGSKGEAFF,TGCAGCGTTGGCGGCAGTAAGGGTGAAGCTTTCTTT
TRBD2,TRBV7-2,once,TRBJ2-1,CASSSTRTSGFVNEQFF,TGTGCCAGCAGCTCTACGAGGACTAGCGGGTTTGTCAATGAGCAGTTCTTC
TRBD2,TRBV20-1,few,TRBJ2-5,CSAPRDYKETQYF,TGCAGTGCCCCCCGGGACTACAAAGAGACCCAGTACTTC
TRBD1,TRBV12-3/TRBV12-4,NA,TRBJ1-6,CASSLGQANSPLHF,TGTGCCAGCAGTTTGGGACAGGCTAATTCACCCCTCCACTTT
NA,TRBV6-5,NA,TRBJ2-5,CASRGIGKGETQYF,TGTGCCAGCAGGGGGATAGGAAAAGGGGAGACCCAGTACTTC
NA,TRBV2,NA,TRBJ2-5,CASSEANQYQETQYF,TGTGCCAGCAGTGAAGCGAACCAGTACCAAGAGACCCAGTACTTC
NA,TRBV6-6,NA,TRBJ2-4,CASTSRGGKNIQYF,TGTGCCAGCACGTCACGAGGGGGCAAAAACATTCAGTACTTC
NA,TRBV11-1,few,TRBJ1-1,CASSLGRGEAFF,TGTGCCAGCAGCTTAGGGCGGGGTGAAGCTTTCTTT
TRBD2,TRBV6-1,NA,TRBJ2-1,CASSRLADSYNEQFF,TGTGCCAGCAGTCGACTAGCAGACTCCTACAATGAGCAGTTCTTC
TRBD1,TRBV6-2/TRBV6-3,NA,TRBJ1-2,CASHASAQGAYGYTF,TGTGCCAGTCATGCGTCCGCACAGGGGGCCTATGGCTACACCTTC
TRBD2,TRBV6-4,NA,TRBJ2-5,CASSDSGLASGVYF,TGTGCCAGCAGTGACTCCGGACTAGCGAGTGGAGTGTACTTC
NA,TRBV24-1,NA,TRBJ1-5,CATSDTPRRESLRNQPQHF,TGTGCCACCAGTGACACCCCTCGCAGGGAGAGTTTACGCAATCAGCCCCAGCATTTT
NA,TRBV20-1,few,TRBJ1-2,CSARDLQAGLGYTF,TGCAGTGCTAGAGATCTCCAAGCGGGGCTGGGCTACACCTTC
NA,TRBV12-3/TRBV12-4,NA,TRBJ2-7,CASSSGRLADEQYF,TGTGCCAGCAGTTCCGGTCGCCTCGCCGACGAGCAGTACTTC
NA,TRBV5-1,NA,TRBJ1-5,CAGSSTLGQPQHF,TGCGCCGGCAGCTCGACCTTAGGTCAGCCCCAGCATTTT
TRBD2,TRBV27,NA,TRBJ2-7,CASRGLAGVPKNEQYF,TGTGCCAGCAGGGGACTAGCGGGAGTTCCTAAGAACGAGCAGTACTTC
NA,TRBV7-2,few,TRBJ2-5,CASSLSANQETQYF,TGTGCCAGCAGCTTATCAGCCAACCAAGAGACCCAGTACTTC